This TCR beta chain comes out of a study of blood T cell repertoires in COVID-19. Across the whole study: From the United States, Italy and Spain came samples of acute and convalescent COVID-19.

The junction had 6 bases not matched to a gene; V was cut back by 3 bases and J by 2 bases. CDR3 length: 15 amino acids. Germline V gene data show CDR1 as SGHNT and CDR2 as YYREEE (reference sequence). Assay used: immunoSEQ multiplex PCR; TCRdb lists only in-frame clones, some missing. The sample holds 150,000 to 200,000 clones; 90% are singletons and the top ten take roughly a sixth. V usage is TRBV5-4 and J usage is TRBJ1-2, with 8 bases that match TRBD1. The receptor's source is a man in his fifties or sixties with active or convalescent COVID-19. The sequencing sample was made of peripheral blood. The CDR3 loop reads CASSSGQGANYGYTF. The CDR3 DNA is TGTGCCAGCAGCTCGGGGCAGGGGGCAAACTATGGCTACACCTTC.